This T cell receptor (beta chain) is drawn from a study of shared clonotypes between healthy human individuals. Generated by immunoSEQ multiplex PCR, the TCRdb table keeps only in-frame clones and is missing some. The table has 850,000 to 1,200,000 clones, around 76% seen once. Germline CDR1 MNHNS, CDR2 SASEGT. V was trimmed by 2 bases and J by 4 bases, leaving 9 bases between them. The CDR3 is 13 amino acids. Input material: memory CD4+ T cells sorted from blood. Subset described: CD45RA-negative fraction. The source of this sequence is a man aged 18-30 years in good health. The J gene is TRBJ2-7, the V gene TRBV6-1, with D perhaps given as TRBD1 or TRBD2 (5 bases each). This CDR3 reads CASSERGGYEQYF. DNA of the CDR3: TGTGCCAGCAGTGAAAGGGGCGGGTACGAGCAGTACTTC.